One and the same sample provided the 29 T cell receptor beta chains below, sequenced in a study of blood T cells in healthy people across ages. PCR was performed a second time for roughly 7 to 11 cycles using a sample-barcoded 5' primer and a J-beta primer mix. TCRdb recomputed calls from the 5' RACE reads with MiXCR, one row per CDR3 protein. The table has around 650,000 distinct CDR3 sequences, about 30% seen once; the top ten hold roughly 14%. Sequenced input: blood. The receptors here all came from a woman aged 80 or over in good health.

This clonotype was seen many times. The chain joins TRBV4-3 to TRBJ2-3; D remains unclear. There are 16 residues in the CDR3. The germline V gene has CDR1 LGHNA and CDR2 YSLEER. The V gene lost 4 bases and the J gene lost 3 bases, with 17 bases spanning the gap. CDR3: CASSPRGLRTTDTQYF. CDR3 sequence (DNA): TGCGCCAGCAGCCCTAGAGGCCTAAGGACGACAGATACGCAGTATTTT.

This clonotype has a handful of counts. This sequence joins TRBV12-3 or TRBV12-4 and TRBJ1-1; no clear D gene. CDR3 length: 16 amino acids. Deletions cut 3 bases from V and 0 bases from J, with 14 bases between. As DNA, the CDR3 is TGTGCCAGCAGTTTTGGCGGAGTGGGGATGAACACTGAAGCTTTCTTT. Translation: CASSFGGVGMNTEAFF.

This chain connects TRBV28 to TRBJ1-2; tentative D call: TRBD1 (5 bases). This CDR3 contains 13 residues. The germline V and J ends were trimmed by 6 bases and 8 bases, with 16 bases remaining between them. Germline V CDR1 and CDR2: MDHEN, SYDVKM. CDR3 protein: CASREGFTVGYTF. The CDR3 DNA sequence: TGTGCCAGCAGGGAGGGGTTTACAGTCGGCTACACCTTC.

The sample holds many counts of this clonotype. The chain recombines TRBV12-3 or TRBV12-4 with TRBJ2-3; 7 bases are shared with TRBD2. This CDR3 has 13 amino acids. V was pared by 5 bases and J by 10 bases, with 9 bases of the junction left unmatched. The CDR3 DNA sequence: TGTGCCAGCAGTCCGCGGCGGGGGATGGCGCAGTATTTT. Its protein product is CASSPRRGMAQYF.

The sample holds a few counts of this clonotype. V is TRBV27 and J is TRBJ2-7; TRBD2 matches 8 bases. Germline V lookup: CDR1 MNHEY, CDR2 SMNVEV (reference sequence). The CDR3 covers 14 residues. Trimming removed 5 bases from V and 7 bases from J; junction bases left unmatched: 10. The CDR3 loop is CASSPTTSGNEQYF. Here the CDR3 DNA reads TGTGCCAGCAGTCCTACCACTAGCGGCAATGAGCAGTACTTC.

This clonotype was seen many times. The chain is built from TRBV7-2 and TRBJ1-1, with 8 bases aligning to TRBD1. The length of the CDR3 is 17 residues. V trimming: 1 base; J trimming: 4 bases; junction bases outside the gene matches: 11. Germline CDR1 SGHTA, CDR2 FQGNSA. The CDR3 DNA reads TGTGCCAGCAGCTTAGTCAGGGGGCGAACAGTGGGCACTGAAGCTTTCTTT. Its protein product is CASSLVRGRTVGTEAFF.

In this sample, this clonotype turned up a few times. V gene TRBV30 combines with J gene TRBJ1-1; D not certain. The germline V gene has CDR1 GTSNPN and CDR2 SVGIG (reference sequence). V gave up 4 bases and J gave up 2 bases, with 8 bases separating them. This CDR3 has 12 amino acids. CDR3 loop: CAWTDLNTEAFF. The CDR3 bases are TGTGCCTGGACAGACTTAAACACTGAAGCTTTCTTT.

This clonotype has at least ten counts. The chain couples TRBV27 to TRBJ2-7, with D perhaps being TRBD1 or TRBD2 (5 bases each). This CDR3 is 17 amino acids long. The germline V gene encodes CDR1 MNHEY and CDR2 SMNVEV (reference sequence). V gave up 3 bases and J gave up 0 bases, with 18 bases separating them. The CDR3 DNA is TGTGCCAGCAGTTTTTACCCCGGGACGGGGAACTCCTACGAGCAGTACTTC. Translation gives CASSFYPGTGNSYEQYF.

The chain couples TRBV19 to TRBJ1-4, with a tentative D call TRBD1 (5 bases). There are 13 residues in the CDR3. V was shortened by 5 bases and J by 8 bases, with 12 bases between the two germline ends. CDR1 is LNHDA and CDR2 is SQIVND in the germline V gene (reference sequence). The CDR3 sequence is CASSAGVGEKLFF. CDR3 coding DNA: TGTGCCAGTAGTGCGGGGGTCGGGGAAAAACTGTTTTTT.

This clonotype occurred many times. The chain joins TRBV9 to TRBJ2-7, with 7 bases identical to TRBD1. Per germline, CDR1 SGDLS and CDR2 YYNGEE. Trimming at V came to 3 bases and at J to 3 bases, leaving 9 bases not matched to a gene. The CDR3 loop spans 15 amino acids. CDR3 protein: CASSARDSSFYEQYF. CDR3 sequence (DNA): TGTGCCAGCAGCGCCCGGGACAGTTCCTTCTACGAGCAGTACTTC.

V and J are TRBV29-1 and TRBJ2-1; 8 positions agree with TRBD1. Germline assignment: CDR1 SQVTM and CDR2 ANQGSEA. The CDR3 runs to 17 residues. This chain's CDR3 is CSVKKDRTGGPYNEQFF. The CDR3 DNA follows: TGCAGTGTTAAGAAGGACCGTACAGGGGGTCCTTACAATGAGCAGTTCTTC.

V and J are TRBV5-1 and TRBJ1-6; D remains ambiguous. The CDR3 length is 15 residues. In germline, CDR1 is SGHRS, CDR2 YFSETQ. The germline V and J ends were trimmed by 0 bases and 9 bases, with 13 bases remaining between them. CDR3 protein: CASSLEADGSSPLHF. For the CDR3, the DNA is TGCGCCAGCAGCTTGGAGGCGGACGGCAGTTCACCCCTCCACTTT. The full variable domain, with the rest looked up from reference TRBV5-1 and TRBJ1-6, is KAGVTQTPRYLIKTRGQQVTLSCSPISGHRSVSWYQQTPGQGLQFLFEYFSETQRNKGNFPGRFSGRQFSNSRSEMNVSTLELGDSALYLCASSLEADGSSPLHFGNGTRLTVT.

The chain carries TRBV4-1 and TRBJ2-1; 7 positions match TRBD1. CDR1 MGHRA and CDR2 YSYEKL come from the germline V gene. The V segment lost 2 bases and the J segment 9 bases; nucleotides outside the gene matches: 10. The CDR3 has 15 amino acids. The CDR3: CASSQHTDRGPEQFF. The CDR3 DNA is TGCGCCAGCAGCCAACATACGGATAGGGGGCCTGAGCAGTTCTTC.

For this clonotype: A read error is possible here, since a much larger clone lies one base away. Here the CDR3 reads CAGSEVRLRNNYEQYF. The CDR3 nucleotides read TGTGCCGGCAGTGAAGTCCGGTTGCGGAATAACTACGAGCAGTACTTC. The chain recombines TRBV2 with TRBJ2-4; no clear D gene. The DNA end favors TRBJ2-7, so the J call may be wrong. Per the germline V gene, CDR1 is SNHLY and CDR2 is FYNNEI. This CDR3 contains 16 residues.

With regard to this clonotype: Germline and junction disagree at one end, which may indicate a read error. The J gene is TRBJ2-1, the V gene TRBV5-1; D perhaps matches TRBD2 (6 bases). The CDR3 has 15 amino acids. Germline V gene data show CDR1 as SGHRS and CDR2 as YFSETQ. The CDR3 DNA sequence: TGCGCCAGCAGCTCCTCGCGGGGAATAGACAACGAGCAGTTCTTC. The encoded protein is CASSSSRGIDNEQFF.

This clonotype was counted ten times or more. This chain uses TRBV14 with TRBJ2-3, with unresolved D. The CDR3 length is 17 residues. The germline gives CDR1 SGHDN, CDR2 FVKESK. Between the trimmed V and J ends, which lost 0 bases and 2 bases, there was a span of 15 bases. In DNA form, the CDR3 reads TGTGCCAGCAGCCAAGATCTCTGGCTAGTCTCCACAGATACGCAGTATTTT. Its translation is CASSQDLWLVSTDTQYF.

The table lists this clonotype with a few counts. At one end the junction does not follow the germline gene, possibly because of a read error. J is TRBJ1-2 and V is TRBV11-2, with 7 nucleotides matching TRBD1. CDR1 and CDR2 (germline): SGHAT, FQNNGV. This CDR3 region has 16 residues. The chain's CDR3 is CASSLEGTAINYDYTF. DNA for the CDR3: TGTGCCAGCAGCTTAGAAGGGACAGCGATTAACTATGACTACACCTTC.

This clonotype was observed many times. The rearrangement links TRBV29-1 to TRBJ1-2; D uncertain. The V end was cut by 0 bases, the J end by 5 bases, with 13 bases between. Per germline, CDR1 SQVTM and CDR2 ANQGSEA. This CDR3 is built from 14 residues. This chain's CDR3 is CSVEDVAVGYGYTF. The DNA of the CDR3 is TGCAGCGTTGAAGATGTAGCTGTTGGATATGGCTACACCTTC.

This clonotype appeared many times. The chain uses TRBV7-9 and TRBJ2-1, with D perhaps TRBD2 (6 bases). CDR1 SEHNR and CDR2 FQNEAQ come from the germline V gene (reference sequence). V was pared by 7 bases and J by 9 bases, with 13 bases between. The CDR3 length is 12 residues. Written as DNA, the CDR3 is TGTGCCAGCACCTTTCTGCGGGGTGAGCAGTTCTTC. Its protein product is CASTFLRGEQFF. Based on the CDR3 plus reference TRBV7-9 and TRBJ2-1, the full variable domain is DTGVSQNPRHKITKRGQNVTFRCDPISEHNRLYWYRQTLGQGPEFLTYFQNEAQLEKSRLLSDRFSAERPKGSFSTLEIQRTEQGDSAMYLCASTFLRGEQFFGPGTRLTVL.

This clonotype was observed many times. V and J are TRBV20-1 and TRBJ2-7; either TRBD1 or TRBD2 may fit D (6 bases each). The CDR3 spans 15 residues. Germline values: CDR1 DFQATT, CDR2 SNEGSKA (reference sequence). Trimming took off 0 bases at V and 5 bases at J, with 17 bases between the two ends. The CDR3 nucleotides read TGCAGTGCTAGAGATGTGGGGGGCATGAACGACGAGCAGTACTTC. It is translated as CSARDVGGMNDEQYF.

This clonotype was picked up many times. The chain has TRBV3-1 and TRBJ2-6; 9 nucleotides agree with TRBD1. Germline values: CDR1 LGHDT, CDR2 YNNKEL (reference sequence). The V gene end was trimmed by 0 bases and the J gene end by 0 bases; junction bases not matched to a gene: 3. This CDR3 comprises 18 residues. DNA of the CDR3: TGTGCCAGCAGCCAAGAACAGGGGGCGAGCTCTGGGGCCAACGTCCTGACTTTC. Protein product: CASSQEQGASSGANVLTF.

This clonotype showed up many times. The chain carries TRBV6-1 and TRBJ2-6; 10 nucleotides align to TRBD1. Germline CDR1 reads MNHNS; CDR2 reads SASEGT. V lost 4 bases, J lost 0 bases, and 9 bases stayed unmatched. The CDR3 extends over 19 amino acids. CDR3 protein: CASSGTGTGAYSGANVLTF. The CDR3 region has the DNA TGTGCCAGCAGTGGGACCGGGACAGGGGCATACTCTGGGGCCAACGTCCTGACTTTC.

The chain uses TRBV13 and TRBJ1-1, with D possibly being TRBD1 (6 bases). Trimming left V 5 bases short and J 1 base short, with 14 bases between. Germline loops: CDR1 PRHDT, CDR2 FYEKMQ (reference sequence). The CDR3 contains 15 residues. The CDR3 is CASSPTGHKNTEAFF. CDR3 sequence (DNA): TGTGCCAGCAGCCCCACGGGACACAAGAACACTGAAGCTTTCTTT.

To note about this clonotype: A read error is possible here, since a much larger clone lies one base away. The chain employs TRBV18 and TRBJ2-3; D tentatively reads TRBD1 or TRBD2 (5 bases each). V was trimmed by 4 bases and J by 3 bases, leaving 14 bases between them. The germline V gene encodes CDR1 KGHSH and CDR2 LQKENI. The CDR3 is 15 amino acids. DNA for the CDR3: TGTGCCAGCTCACAAAGGGACGGGTGGACAGATACGCAGTATTTT. The encoded protein is CASSQRDGWTDTQYF.

This clonotype has ten or more counts. The V and J genes are TRBV6-5 and TRBJ2-7, with D tentatively TRBD2 (6 bases). The germline CDR1 and CDR2 sequences are MNHEY and SVGAGI. The CDR3 length is 15 residues. Trimming shortened V by 6 bases and J by 9 bases, and 24 bases separated the two germline ends. The CDR3, as DNA: TGTGCCAGCAGACTCCTCCGGGACGGGGGATTTGCGCAGTACTTC. Its protein product is CASRLLRDGGFAQYF.

The chain recombines TRBV18 with TRBJ2-7; 7 nucleotides agree with TRBD1. The ends lost 1 base at V and 1 base at J; junction bases unmatched: 4. CDR1 is KGHSH and CDR2 is LQKENI in the germline V gene. CDR3 length: 15 amino acids. The CDR3 reads CASSPLGQSSYEQYF. The CDR3 coding sequence is TGTGCCAGCTCACCACTGGGACAGTCTTCCTACGAGCAGTACTTC.

The chain couples TRBV5-1 to TRBJ1-2, with D unclear. The CDR3 loop spans 14 amino acids. Germline lookup yields CDR1 SGHRS and CDR2 YFSETQ. V was shortened by 4 bases and J by 6 bases, with 16 bases between the two germline ends. In nucleotides, the CDR3 is TGCGCCAGCAGCCCCGGCGCAGGCAACCATGGCTACACCTTC. Protein sequence: CASSPGAGNHGYTF.

On this clonotype itself: The junction does not match germline at one end; this may be a read error. The V gene is TRBV30, the J gene TRBJ1-1, with D perhaps matching TRBD1 (5 bases). The germline gives CDR1 GTSNPN, CDR2 SVGIG (reference sequence). CDR3 length equals 13 residues. The CDR3 DNA reads as TGTGCCTGGAGTGTAGGCAGGGCGACTGGAGCTTTCTTT. Translated, it gives CAWSVGRATGAFF.

This clonotype was seen at least ten times. The chain carries TRBV20-1 and TRBJ2-3; 9 bases line up with TRBD2. The CDR3 is made up of 14 amino acids. After removal of 5 bases from V and 2 bases from J, the junction contained 5 bases not matched to a gene. Per the germline V gene, CDR1 is DFQATT and CDR2 is SNEGSKA (reference sequence). The CDR3 spells CSALLAGLTDTQYF. Written as DNA, the CDR3 is TGCAGTGCTCTGCTAGCGGGGCTCACAGATACGCAGTATTTT.